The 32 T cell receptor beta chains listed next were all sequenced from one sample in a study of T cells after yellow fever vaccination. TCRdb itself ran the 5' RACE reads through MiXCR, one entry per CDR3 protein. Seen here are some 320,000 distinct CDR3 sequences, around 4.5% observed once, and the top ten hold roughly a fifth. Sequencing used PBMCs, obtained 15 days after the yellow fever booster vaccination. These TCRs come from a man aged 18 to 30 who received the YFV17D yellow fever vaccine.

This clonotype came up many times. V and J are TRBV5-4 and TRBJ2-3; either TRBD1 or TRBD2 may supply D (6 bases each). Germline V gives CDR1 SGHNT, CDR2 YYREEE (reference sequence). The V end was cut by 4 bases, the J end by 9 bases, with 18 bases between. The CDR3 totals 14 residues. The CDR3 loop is CASSPRGEIGTQYF. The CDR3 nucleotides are TGTGCCAGCAGCCCGAGGGGGGAGATAGGCACGCAGTATTTT.

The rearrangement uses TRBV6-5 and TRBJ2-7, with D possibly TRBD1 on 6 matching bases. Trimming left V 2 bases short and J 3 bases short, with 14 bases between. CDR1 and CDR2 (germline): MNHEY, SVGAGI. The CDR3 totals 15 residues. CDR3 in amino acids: CASSYGTPSLYEQYF. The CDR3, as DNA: TGTGCCAGCAGTTACGGGACACCTTCACTCTACGAGCAGTACTTC.

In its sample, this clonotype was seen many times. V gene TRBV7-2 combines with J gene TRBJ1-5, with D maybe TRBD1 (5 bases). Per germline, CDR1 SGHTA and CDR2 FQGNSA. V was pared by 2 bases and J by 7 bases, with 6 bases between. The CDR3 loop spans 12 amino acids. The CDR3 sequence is CASSLRGQPQHF. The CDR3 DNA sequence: TGTGCCAGCAGCTTAAGGGGCCAGCCCCAGCATTTT. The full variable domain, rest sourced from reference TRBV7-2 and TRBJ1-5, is GAGVSQSPSNKVTEKGKDVELRCDPISGHTALYWYRQSLGQGLEFLIYFQGNSAPDKSGLPSDRFSAERTGGSVSTLTIQRTQQEDSAVYLCASSLRGQPQHFGDGTRLSIL.

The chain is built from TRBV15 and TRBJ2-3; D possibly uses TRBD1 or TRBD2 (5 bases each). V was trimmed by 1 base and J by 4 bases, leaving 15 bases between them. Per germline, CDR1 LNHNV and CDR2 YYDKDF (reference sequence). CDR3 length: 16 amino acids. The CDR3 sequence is CATSRGSERGPDTQYF. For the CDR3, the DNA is TGTGCCACCAGCAGAGGATCTGAAAGGGGACCAGATACGCAGTATTTT.

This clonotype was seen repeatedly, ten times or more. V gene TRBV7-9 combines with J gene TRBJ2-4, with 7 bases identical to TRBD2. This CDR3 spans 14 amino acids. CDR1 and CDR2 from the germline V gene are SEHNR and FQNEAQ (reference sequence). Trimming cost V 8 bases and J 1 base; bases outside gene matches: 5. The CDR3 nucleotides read TGTGCCAGCCGGGGGGTTGGGGCCAAAAACATTCAGTACTTC. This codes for CASRGVGAKNIQYF.

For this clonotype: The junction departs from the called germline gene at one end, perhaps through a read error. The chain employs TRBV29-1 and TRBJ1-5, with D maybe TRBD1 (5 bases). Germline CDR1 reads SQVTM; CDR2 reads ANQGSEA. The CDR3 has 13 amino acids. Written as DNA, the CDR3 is TGCAGCGTTGAAGAGGGGGGGAATCAGCCCCGGCATTTT. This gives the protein CSVEEGGNQPRHF.

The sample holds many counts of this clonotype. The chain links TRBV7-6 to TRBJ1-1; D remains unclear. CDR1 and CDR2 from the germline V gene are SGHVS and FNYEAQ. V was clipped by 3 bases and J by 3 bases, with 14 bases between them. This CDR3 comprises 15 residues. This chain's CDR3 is CASSFGSLADTEAFF. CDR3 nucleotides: TGTGCCAGCAGCTTTGGAAGTCTAGCTGACACTGAAGCTTTCTTT.

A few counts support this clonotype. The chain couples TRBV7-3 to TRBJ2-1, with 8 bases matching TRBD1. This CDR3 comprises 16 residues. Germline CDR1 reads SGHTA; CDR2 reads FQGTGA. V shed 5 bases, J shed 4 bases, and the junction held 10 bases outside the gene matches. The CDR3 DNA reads TGTGCCAGCAGCCTACACTCGACAGGGGCATACAATGAGCAGTTCTTC. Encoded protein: CASSLHSTGAYNEQFF.

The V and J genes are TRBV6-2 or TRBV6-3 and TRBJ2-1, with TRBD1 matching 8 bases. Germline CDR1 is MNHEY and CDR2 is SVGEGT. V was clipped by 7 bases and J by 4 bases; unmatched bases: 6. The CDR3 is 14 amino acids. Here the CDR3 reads CASNTDRVYNEQFF. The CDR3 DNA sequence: TGTGCCAGCAATACGGACAGGGTATACAATGAGCAGTTCTTC.

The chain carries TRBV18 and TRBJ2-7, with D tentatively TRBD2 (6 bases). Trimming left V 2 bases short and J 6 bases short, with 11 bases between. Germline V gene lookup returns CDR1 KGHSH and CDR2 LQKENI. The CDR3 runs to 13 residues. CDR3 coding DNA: TGTGCCAGCTCACCAGCGGGACGAAGCGAGCAGTACTTC. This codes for CASSPAGRSEQYF.

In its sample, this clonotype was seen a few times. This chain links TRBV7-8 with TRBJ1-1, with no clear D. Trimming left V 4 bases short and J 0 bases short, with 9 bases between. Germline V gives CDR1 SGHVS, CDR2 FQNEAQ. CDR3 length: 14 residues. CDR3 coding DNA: TGTGCCAGCAGCTCCAATCGGATGAACACTGAAGCTTTCTTT. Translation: CASSSNRMNTEAFF.

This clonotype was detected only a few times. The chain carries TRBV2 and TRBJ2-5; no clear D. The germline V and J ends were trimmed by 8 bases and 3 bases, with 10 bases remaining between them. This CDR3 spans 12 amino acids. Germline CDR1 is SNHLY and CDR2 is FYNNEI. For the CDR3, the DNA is TGTGCCAGCGAAGAGCGAGAAGAGACCCAGTACTTC. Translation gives CASEEREETQYF. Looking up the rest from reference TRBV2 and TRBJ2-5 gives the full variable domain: EPEVTQTPSHQVTQMGQEVILRCVPISNHLYFYWYRQILGQKVEFLVSFYNNEISEKSEIFDDQFSVERPDGSNFTLKIRSTKLEDSAMYFCASEEREETQYFGPGTRLLVL.

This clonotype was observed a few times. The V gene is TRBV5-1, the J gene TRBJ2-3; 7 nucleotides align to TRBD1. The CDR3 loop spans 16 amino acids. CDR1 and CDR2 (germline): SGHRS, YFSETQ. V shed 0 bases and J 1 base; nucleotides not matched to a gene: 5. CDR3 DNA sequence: TGCGCCAGCAGCTTGGACAGGGGTTTGGGCACAGATACGCAGTATTTT. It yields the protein CASSLDRGLGTDTQYF.

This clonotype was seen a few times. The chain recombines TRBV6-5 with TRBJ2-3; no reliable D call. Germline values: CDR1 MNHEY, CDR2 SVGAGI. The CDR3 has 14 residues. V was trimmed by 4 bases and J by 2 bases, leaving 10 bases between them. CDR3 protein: CASSFMTPTDTQYF. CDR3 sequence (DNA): TGTGCCAGCAGTTTCATGACGCCCACAGATACGCAGTATTTT.

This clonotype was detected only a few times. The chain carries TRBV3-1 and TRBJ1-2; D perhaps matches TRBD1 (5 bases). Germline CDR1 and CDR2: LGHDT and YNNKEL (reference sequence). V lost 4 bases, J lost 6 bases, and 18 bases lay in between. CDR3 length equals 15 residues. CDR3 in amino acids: CASSLGSTGVNGYTF. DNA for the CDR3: TGTGCCAGCAGCCTCGGTTCCACAGGAGTCAATGGCTACACCTTC. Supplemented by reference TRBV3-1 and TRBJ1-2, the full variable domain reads DTAVSQTPKYLVTQMGNDKSIKCEQNLGHDTMYWYKQDSKKFLKIMFSYNNKELIINETVPNRFSPKSPDKAHLNLHINSLELGDSAVYFCASSLGSTGVNGYTFGSGTRLTVV.

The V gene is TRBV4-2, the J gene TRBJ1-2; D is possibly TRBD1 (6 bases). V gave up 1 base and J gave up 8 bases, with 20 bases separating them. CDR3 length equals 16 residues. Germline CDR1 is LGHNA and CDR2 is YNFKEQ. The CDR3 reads CASSQVEARTDGGYTF. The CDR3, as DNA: TGTGCCAGCAGCCAAGTTGAGGCCCGGACAGATGGAGGCTACACCTTC.

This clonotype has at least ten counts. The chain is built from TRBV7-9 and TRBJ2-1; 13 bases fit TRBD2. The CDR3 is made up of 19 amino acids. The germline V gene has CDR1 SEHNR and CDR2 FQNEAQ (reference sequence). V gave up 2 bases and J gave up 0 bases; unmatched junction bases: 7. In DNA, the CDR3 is TGTGCCAGCAGCTTAATGGGGACTAGCGGGGTCGGCTCCTACAATGAGCAGTTCTTC. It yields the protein CASSLMGTSGVGSYNEQFF. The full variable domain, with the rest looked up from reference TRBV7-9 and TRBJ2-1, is DTGVSQNPRHKITKRGQNVTFRCDPISEHNRLYWYRQTLGQGPEFLTYFQNEAQLEKSRLLSDRFSAERPKGSFSTLEIQRTEQGDSAMYLCASSLMGTSGVGSYNEQFFGPGTRLTVL.

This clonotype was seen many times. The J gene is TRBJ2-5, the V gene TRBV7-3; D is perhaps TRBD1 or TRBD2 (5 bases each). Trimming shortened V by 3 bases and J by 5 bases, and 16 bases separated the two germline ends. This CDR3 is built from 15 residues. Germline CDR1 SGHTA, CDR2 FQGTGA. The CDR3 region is CASSFGGDMRETQYF. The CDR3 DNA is TGTGCCAGCAGCTTTGGGGGAGACATGAGGGAGACCCAGTACTTC.

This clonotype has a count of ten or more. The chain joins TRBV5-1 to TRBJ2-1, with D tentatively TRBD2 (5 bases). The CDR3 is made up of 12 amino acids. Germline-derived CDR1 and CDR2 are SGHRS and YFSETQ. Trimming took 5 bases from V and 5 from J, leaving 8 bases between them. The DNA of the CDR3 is TGCGCCAGCAGGAGGACTGACAATGAGCAGTTCTTC. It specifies CASRRTDNEQFF.

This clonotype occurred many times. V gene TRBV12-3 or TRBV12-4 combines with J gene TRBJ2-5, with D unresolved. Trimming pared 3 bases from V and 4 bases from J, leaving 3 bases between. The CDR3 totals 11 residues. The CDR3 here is CASSLLETQYF. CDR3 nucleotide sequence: TGTGCCAGCAGTTTGTTAGAGACCCAGTACTTC.

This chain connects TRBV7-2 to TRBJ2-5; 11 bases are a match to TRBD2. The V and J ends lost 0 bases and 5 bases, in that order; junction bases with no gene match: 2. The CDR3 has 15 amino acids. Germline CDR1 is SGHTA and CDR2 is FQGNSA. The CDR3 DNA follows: TGTGCCAGCAGCTTAGCGACTAGCGGGGTTGAGACCCAGTACTTC. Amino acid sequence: CASSLATSGVETQYF.

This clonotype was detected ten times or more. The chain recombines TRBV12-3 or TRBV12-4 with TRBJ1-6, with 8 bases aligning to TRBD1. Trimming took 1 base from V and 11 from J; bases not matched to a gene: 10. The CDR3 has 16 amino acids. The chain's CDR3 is CASSLGLTGDPPPLHF. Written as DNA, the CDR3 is TGTGCCAGCAGTTTAGGGTTGACAGGGGATCCGCCACCCCTCCACTTT.

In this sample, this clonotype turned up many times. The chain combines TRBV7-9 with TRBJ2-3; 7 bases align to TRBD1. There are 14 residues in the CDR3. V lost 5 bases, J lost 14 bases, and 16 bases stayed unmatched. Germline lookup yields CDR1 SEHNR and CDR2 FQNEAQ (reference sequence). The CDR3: CASSPTGTAPWPYF. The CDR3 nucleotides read TGTGCCAGCAGCCCAACCGGGACAGCGCCATGGCCGTATTTT.

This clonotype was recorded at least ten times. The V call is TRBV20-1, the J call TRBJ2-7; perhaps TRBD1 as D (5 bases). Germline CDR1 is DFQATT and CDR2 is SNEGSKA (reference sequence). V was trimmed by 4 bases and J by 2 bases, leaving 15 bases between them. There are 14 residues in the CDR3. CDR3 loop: CSAKGHDSTYEQYV. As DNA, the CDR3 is TGCAGTGCTAAGGGGCACGACAGTACCTACGAGCAGTACGTC.

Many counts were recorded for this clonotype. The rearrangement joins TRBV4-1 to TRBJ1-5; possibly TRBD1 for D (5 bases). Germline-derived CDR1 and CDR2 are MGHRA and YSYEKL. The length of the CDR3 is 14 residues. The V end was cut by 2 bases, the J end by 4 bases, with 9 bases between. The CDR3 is CASSQFRGNQPQHF. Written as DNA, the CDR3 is TGCGCCAGCAGCCAATTTCGGGGGAATCAGCCCCAGCATTTT.

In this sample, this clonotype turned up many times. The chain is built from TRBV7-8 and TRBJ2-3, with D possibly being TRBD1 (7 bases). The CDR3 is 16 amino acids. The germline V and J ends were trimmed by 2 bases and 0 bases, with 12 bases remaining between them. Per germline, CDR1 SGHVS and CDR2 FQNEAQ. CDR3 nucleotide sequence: TGTGCCAGCAGCTTACGTCAGGGGGGTAGCACAGATACGCAGTATTTT. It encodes CASSLRQGGSTDTQYF. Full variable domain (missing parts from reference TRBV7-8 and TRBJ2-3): GAGVSQSPRYKVAKRGQDVALRCDPISGHVSLFWYQQALGQGPEFLTYFQNEAQLDKSGLPSDRFFAERPEGSVSTLKIQRTQQEDSAVYLCASSLRQGGSTDTQYFGPGTRLTVL.

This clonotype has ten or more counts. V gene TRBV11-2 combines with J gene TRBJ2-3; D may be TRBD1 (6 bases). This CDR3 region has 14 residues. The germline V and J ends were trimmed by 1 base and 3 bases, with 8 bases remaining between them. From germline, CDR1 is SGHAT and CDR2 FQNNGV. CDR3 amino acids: CASSLVQGTDTQYF. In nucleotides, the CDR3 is TGTGCCAGCAGCTTAGTCCAGGGGACAGATACGCAGTATTTT.

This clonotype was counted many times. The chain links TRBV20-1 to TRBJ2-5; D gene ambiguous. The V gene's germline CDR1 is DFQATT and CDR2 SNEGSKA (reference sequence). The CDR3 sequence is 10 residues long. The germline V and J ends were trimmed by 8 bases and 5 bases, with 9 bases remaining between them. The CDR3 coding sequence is TGCAGTTCCCCGCTGGAGACCCAGTACTTC. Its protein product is CSSPLETQYF.

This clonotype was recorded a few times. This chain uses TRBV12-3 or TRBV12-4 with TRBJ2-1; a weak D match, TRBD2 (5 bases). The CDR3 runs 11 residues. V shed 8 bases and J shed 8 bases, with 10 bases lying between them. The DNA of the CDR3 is TGTGCCAGCGCTCTGGAGGATGAGCAGTTCTTC. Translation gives CASALEDEQFF.

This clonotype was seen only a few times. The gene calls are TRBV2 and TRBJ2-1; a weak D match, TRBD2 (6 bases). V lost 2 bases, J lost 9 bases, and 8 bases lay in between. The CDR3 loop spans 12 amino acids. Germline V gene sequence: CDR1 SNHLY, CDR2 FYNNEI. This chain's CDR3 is CASSEWGGEQFF. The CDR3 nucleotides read TGTGCCAGCAGTGAATGGGGAGGTGAGCAGTTCTTC.

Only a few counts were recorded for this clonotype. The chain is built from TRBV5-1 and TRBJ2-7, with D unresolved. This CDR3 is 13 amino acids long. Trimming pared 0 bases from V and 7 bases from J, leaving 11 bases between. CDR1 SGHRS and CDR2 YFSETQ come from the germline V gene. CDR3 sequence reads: CASSLAGFGEQYF. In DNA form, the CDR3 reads TGCGCCAGCAGCTTGGCCGGGTTCGGGGAGCAGTACTTC.

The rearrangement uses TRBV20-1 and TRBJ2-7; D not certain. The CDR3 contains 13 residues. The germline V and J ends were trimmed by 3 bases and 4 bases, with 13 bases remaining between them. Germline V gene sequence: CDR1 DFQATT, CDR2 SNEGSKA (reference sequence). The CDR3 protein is CSARGLIPYEQYF. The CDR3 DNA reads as TGCAGTGCTAGGGGTCTTATCCCGTACGAGCAGTACTTC.